The clone carrying this T cell receptor (beta chain) was observed a handful of times. MiXCR, applied by TCRdb to the 5' RACE reads, yields one record per CDR3 protein. The data show tens of thousands of distinct CDR3 sequences, with roughly 7.4% seen just once and 28% held by the top ten. Time point meaning: sample taken at primary tumor resection. Whole RNA from tumor, nontumor lung or frozen PBMC was sequenced unsorted. Samples were donated by 72 untreated early-stage non-small cell lung cancer patients. This CDR3 comprises 13 residues. V lost 1 base and J lost 5, with 9 bases in between. CDR1 SGHRS and CDR2 YFSETQ come from the germline V gene. The sample originates from a study of spatial heterogeneity in lung cancer. Study summary: Detection consistently yielded more beta chains than alpha chains. For the average unique TCR and UMI combination, more than 8.5 occurrences appeared in raw reads.

The sample consisted of PBMCs, taken at surgery. This TCR came from a male donor with early-stage non-small cell lung cancer. The chain links TRBV5-1 to TRBJ1-1; unclear D gene. CDR3 DNA: TGCGCCAGCAGCTTGTCCCCCGGGACTGAAGCTTTCTTT. It specifies CASSLSPGTEAFF.